A selection of T cell receptor beta chains follows, all from one sample in a study of Ad26.COV2.S vaccination and SARS-CoV-2 variants. Here immunoSEQ multiplex PCR was the method, and the copy in TCRdb shows in-frame clones only, minus some. The sample holds hundreds of thousands of clones, more than 80% seen once. The material was peripheral blood, obtained in a trial of Ad26.COV2.S vaccine versus placebo. These receptors all stem from a person aged 18-65 years who received the Ad26.COV2.S COVID-19 vaccine or a placebo. CDR3s leave out the opening cysteine and the closing phenylalanine or tryptophan. The order of the fields is V gene, clone size, J gene, CDR3 protein. Clone size, where shown, is once, few, many, or a class for clones that have expanded.

>TRBV7-2|-|TRBJ2-3
ASSLDPGSTDTQY
>TRBV14|once|TRBJ2-3
ASSQESGHTQY
>TRBV7-3|once|TRBJ1-6
ASSSGNSPLH
>TRBV19|-|TRBJ2-3
ASSSKDGKRGDTQY
>TRBV5-1|-|TRBJ1-2
ASSLLTPELSAGGYT
>TRBV29-1|-|TRBJ1-4
SVGQRATNEKLF
>TRBV2|-|TRBJ2-7
ASLEQGSYEQY
>TRBV19|-|TRBJ1-4
ASERGQGEKLF
>TRBV3-1/TRBV3-2|-|TRBJ2-2
ASSPTGANTGELF
>TRBV6-6|-|TRBJ2-3
ASSKTGSTDTQY
>TRBV3-1/TRBV3-2|-|TRBJ2-3
ASSQTGESDTQY
>TRBV9|-|TRBJ2-1
ASSFGTSGSNEQF
>TRBV3-1/TRBV3-2|once|TRBJ2-7
ASSQDTPVGEQY
>TRBV7-6|few|TRBJ2-1
ASSLAPPSGRWDNEQF
>TRBV5-4|-|TRBJ2-1
ASSLRQGENEQF
>TRBV11-3|-|TRBJ2-7
ASSLSRVSPQQY
>TRBV7-3|-|TRBJ1-1
ASSSHRQGPVNTEAF
>TRBV5-1|-|TRBJ2-2
ASSFGEGVTGELF
>TRBV5-1|-|TRBJ1-1
ASSFPEGTTEAF
>TRBV21-1|once|TRBJ1-1
ASSLREPNTEAF
>TRBV5-1|-|TRBJ1-2
ASNQGQGHGYT
>TRBV7-8|-|TRBJ1-1
ASSFGGSGFGTEAF
>TRBV19|-|TRBJ2-2
ASSIRRSPTGELF
>TRBV19|-|TRBJ1-5
ASSIADRGFQPQH
>TRBV29-1|few|TRBJ2-7
SVEGGSREQY
>TRBV4-3|-|TRBJ2-1
ASSQIFGLYNEQF